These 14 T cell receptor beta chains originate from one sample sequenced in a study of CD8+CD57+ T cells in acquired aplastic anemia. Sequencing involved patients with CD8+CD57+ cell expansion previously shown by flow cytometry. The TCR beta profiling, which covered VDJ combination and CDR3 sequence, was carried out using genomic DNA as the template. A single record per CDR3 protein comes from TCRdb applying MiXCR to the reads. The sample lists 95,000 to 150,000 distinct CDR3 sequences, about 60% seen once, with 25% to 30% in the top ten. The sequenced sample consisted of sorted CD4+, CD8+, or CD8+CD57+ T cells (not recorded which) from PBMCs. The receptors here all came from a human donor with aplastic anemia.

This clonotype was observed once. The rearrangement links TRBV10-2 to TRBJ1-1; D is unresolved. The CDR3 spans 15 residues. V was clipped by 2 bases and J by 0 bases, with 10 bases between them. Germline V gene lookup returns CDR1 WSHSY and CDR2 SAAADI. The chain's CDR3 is CASSEEVLVNTEAFF. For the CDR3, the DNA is TGCGCCAGCAGTGAGGAGGTGCTTGTGAACACTGAAGCTTTCTTT.

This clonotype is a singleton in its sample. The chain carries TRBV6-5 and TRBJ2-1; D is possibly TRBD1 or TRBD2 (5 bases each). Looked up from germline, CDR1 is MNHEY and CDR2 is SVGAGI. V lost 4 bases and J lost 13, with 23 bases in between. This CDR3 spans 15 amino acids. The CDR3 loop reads CASSSVSGPPREQFF. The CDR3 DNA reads TGTGCCAGCAGTTCCGTCTCGGGACCCCCGAGGGAACAGTTCTTC.

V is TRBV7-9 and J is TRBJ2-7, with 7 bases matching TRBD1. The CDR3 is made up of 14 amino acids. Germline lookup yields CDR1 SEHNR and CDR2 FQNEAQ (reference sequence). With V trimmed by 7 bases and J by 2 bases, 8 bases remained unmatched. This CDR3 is CASKSDRVAYEQYF. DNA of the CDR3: TGTGCCAGCAAATCCGACAGGGTAGCCTACGAGCAGTACTTC.

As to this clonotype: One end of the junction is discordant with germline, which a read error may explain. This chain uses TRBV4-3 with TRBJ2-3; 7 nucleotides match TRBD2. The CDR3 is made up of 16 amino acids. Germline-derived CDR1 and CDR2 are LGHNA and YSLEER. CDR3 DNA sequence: TGCGCCAGCAGCCAACAAAGCGGGGCGAGCACAGATACGCATTATTTT. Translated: CASSQQSGASTDTHYF.

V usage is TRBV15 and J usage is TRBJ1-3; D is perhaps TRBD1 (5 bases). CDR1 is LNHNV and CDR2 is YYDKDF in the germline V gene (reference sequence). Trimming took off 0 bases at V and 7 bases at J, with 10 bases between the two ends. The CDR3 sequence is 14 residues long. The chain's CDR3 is CATSRDRGTNTIYF. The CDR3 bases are TGTGCCACCAGCAGAGATAGGGGAACGAACACCATATATTTT.

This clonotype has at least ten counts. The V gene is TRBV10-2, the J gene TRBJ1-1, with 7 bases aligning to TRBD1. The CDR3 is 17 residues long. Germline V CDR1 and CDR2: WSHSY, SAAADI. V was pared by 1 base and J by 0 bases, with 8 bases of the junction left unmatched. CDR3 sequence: CASSEYGTGDLNTEAFF. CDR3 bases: TGCGCCAGCAGTGAGTACGGTACAGGGGACCTGAACACTGAAGCTTTCTTT.

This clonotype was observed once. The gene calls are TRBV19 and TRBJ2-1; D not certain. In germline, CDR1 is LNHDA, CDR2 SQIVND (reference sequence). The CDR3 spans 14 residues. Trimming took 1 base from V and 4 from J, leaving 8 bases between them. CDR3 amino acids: CASSIASLYNEQFF. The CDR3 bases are TGTGCCAGTAGTATAGCCAGTTTGTACAATGAGCAGTTCTTC.

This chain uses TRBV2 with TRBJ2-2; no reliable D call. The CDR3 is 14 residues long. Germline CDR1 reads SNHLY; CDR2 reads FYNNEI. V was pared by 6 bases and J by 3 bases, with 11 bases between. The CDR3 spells CASRTGLDTGELFF. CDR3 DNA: TGTGCCAGCAGGACGGGCCTGGACACCGGGGAGCTGTTTTTT.

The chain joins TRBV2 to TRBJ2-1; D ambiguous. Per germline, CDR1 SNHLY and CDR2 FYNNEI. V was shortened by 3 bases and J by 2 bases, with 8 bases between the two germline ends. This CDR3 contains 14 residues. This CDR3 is CASSEGLAYNEQFF. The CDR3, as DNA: TGTGCCAGCAGTGAGGGCCTTGCCTACAATGAGCAGTTCTTC. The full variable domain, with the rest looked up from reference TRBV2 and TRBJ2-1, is EPEVTQTPSHQVTQMGQEVILRCVPISNHLYFYWYRQILGQKVEFLVSFYNNEISEKSEIFDDQFSVERPDGSNFTLKIRSTKLEDSAMYFCASSEGLAYNEQFFGPGTRLTVL.

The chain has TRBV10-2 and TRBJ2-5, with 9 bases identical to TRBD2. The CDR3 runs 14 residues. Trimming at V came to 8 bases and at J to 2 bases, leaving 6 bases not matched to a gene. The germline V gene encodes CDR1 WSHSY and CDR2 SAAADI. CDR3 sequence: CASRLAGRQETQYF. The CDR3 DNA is TGCGCCAGCCGCCTAGCGGGAAGACAAGAGACCCAGTACTTC.

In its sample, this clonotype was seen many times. The CDR3 here is CSVLPESSYEQYF. In DNA form, the CDR3 reads TGCAGCGTTCTTCCGGAAAGCTCCTACGAGCAGTACTTC. V is TRBV29-1 and J is TRBJ2-7; D uncertain. Germline V CDR1 and CDR2: SQVTM, ANQGSEA. V lost 5 bases, J lost 0 bases, and 11 bases lay in between. CDR3 length: 13 amino acids.

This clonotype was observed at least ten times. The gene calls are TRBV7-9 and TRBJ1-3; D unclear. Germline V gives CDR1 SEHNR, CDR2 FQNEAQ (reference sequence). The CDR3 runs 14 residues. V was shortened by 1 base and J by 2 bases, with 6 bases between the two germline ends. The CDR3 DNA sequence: TGTGCCAGCAGCTTAGAGGGTACTGGAAACACCATATATTTT. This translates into CASSLEGTGNTIYF.

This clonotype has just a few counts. CDR3 in DNA: TGTGCCATCAGGGGGGTAGATACGCAGTATTTT. Its protein is CAIRGVDTQYF. This chain joins TRBV10-3 and TRBJ2-3; D might be TRBD1 or TRBD2, each matching 5 bases. This CDR3 contains 11 residues. Looked up from germline, CDR1 is ENHRY and CDR2 is SYGVKD. V was trimmed by 6 bases and J by 5 bases, leaving 6 bases between them.

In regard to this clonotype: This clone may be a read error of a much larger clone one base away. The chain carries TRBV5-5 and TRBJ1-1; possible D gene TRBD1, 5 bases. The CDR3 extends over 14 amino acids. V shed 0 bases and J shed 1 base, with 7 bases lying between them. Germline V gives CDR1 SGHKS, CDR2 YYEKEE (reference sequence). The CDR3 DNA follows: TGTGCCAGCAGCTTGGGACAGACGAACACTGAAGCTTTCTTT. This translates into CASSLGQTNTEAFF.